This passage covers 27 T cell receptor beta chains from one sample sequenced in a study of beta chain features in type 1 diabetes. Expressed TCRB transcripts were sequenced after all isolated RNA was converted to cDNA. TCRdb's table, derived via immunoSEQ multiplex PCR, lists solely in-frame clones and lacks some. This repertoire shows fewer than 350,000 clones, 8% found once; its top ten account for roughly 1%. Sequenced input: central memory CD4+ T cells from blood. These receptor sequences come from a woman in her late teens or twenties in good health.

This clone was counted a few times. The genes are TRBV7-9 and TRBJ2-3; D is ambiguous. CDR1 SEHNR and CDR2 FQNEAQ come from the germline V gene (reference sequence). CDR3 length equals 13 residues. Trimming cost V 5 bases and J 10 bases, with 16 bases left between them. The CDR3 protein is CASSKQDRLSQYF. CDR3 DNA: TGTGCCAGCAGCAAGCAGGACCGTCTCTCGCAGTATTTT.

This clone has more than one count but fewer than ten. The J gene is TRBJ1-2, the V gene TRBV5-1, with 9 bases identical to TRBD1. After removal of 2 bases from V and 6 bases from J, the junction contained 11 bases not matched to a gene. CDR3 length: 16 amino acids. Germline V gene sequence: CDR1 SGHRS, CDR2 YFSETQ. The CDR3 nucleotides are TGCGCCAGCAGCTTTGGTCGGGACAGGGTCCGTGATGGCTACACCTTC. Protein product: CASSFGRDRVRDGYTF.

There are a few counts of this clone. The chain links TRBV7-9 to TRBJ2-5, with 8 bases aligning to TRBD1. This CDR3 spans 14 amino acids. CDR1 is SEHNR and CDR2 is FQNEAQ in the germline V gene (reference sequence). J gave up 5 bases and V 4 bases, and 6 bases lay outside the gene matches. The CDR3 sequence is CASSSTGGVETQYF. The CDR3, as DNA: TGTGCCAGCAGCTCCACAGGGGGTGTGGAGACCCAGTACTTC.

This clone came up a few times. This chain links TRBV6-1 with TRBJ2-6; D is uncertain. The germline gives CDR1 MNHNS, CDR2 SASEGT. V was pared by 1 base and J by 0 bases, with 13 bases between. The CDR3 length is 18 residues. CDR3 residues: CASSEVVGSRSGANVLTF. CDR3 sequence (DNA): TGTGCCAGCAGTGAAGTTGTAGGGTCGCGCTCTGGGGCCAACGTCCTGACTTTC.

V and J are TRBV25-1 and TRBJ1-1; D may be TRBD1 (6 bases). The CDR3 covers 13 residues. The V gene lost 8 bases and the J gene lost 2 bases, with 12 bases spanning the gap. Germline-derived CDR1 and CDR2 are MGHDK and SYGVNS. The CDR3 spells CASVGGHNTEAFF. The CDR3 DNA reads as TGTGCCAGCGTTGGGGGGCACAACACTGAAGCTTTCTTT.

The V and J genes are TRBV7-8 and TRBJ2-5; D remains unclear. The germline V and J ends were trimmed by 3 bases and 2 bases, with 7 bases remaining between them. The CDR3 totals 13 residues. The germline CDR1 and CDR2 sequences are SGHVS and FQNEAQ. DNA for the CDR3: TGTGCCAGCAGCTTCGCCACACAAGAGACCCAGTACTTC. Protein product: CASSFATQETQYF.

This clone was counted only a few times. The chain couples TRBV14 to TRBJ2-5, with D uncertain. The V and J ends lost 4 bases and 1 base respectively, with 7 bases between them. The germline CDR1 and CDR2 sequences are SGHDN and FVKESK. This CDR3 region has 13 residues. Written as DNA, the CDR3 is TGTGCCAGCAGCCGATTCCTCCAAGAGACCCAGTACTTC. Translation gives CASSRFLQETQYF.

A word on this clone: Germline is not matched at one junction end, which may reflect a read error. This chain connects TRBV11-2 to TRBJ2-1; no firm D call. The V gene's germline CDR1 is SGHAT and CDR2 FQNNGV. This CDR3 is built from 12 residues. This CDR3 reads CASSLDNNEQFF. The CDR3 nucleotides are TGTGCCAGCAGCCTAGACAACAATGAGCAGTTCTTC.

The rearrangement joins TRBV12-5 to TRBJ2-7; 10 nucleotides agree with TRBD1. CDR3 length equals 13 residues. Trimming cost V 10 bases and J 4 bases; bases outside gene matches: 7. CDR1 LGHNT and CDR2 FRNRAP come from the germline V gene. The CDR3 region has the DNA TGTGCTACCGCCAGGGACAGGGGTTACGAGCAGTACGTC. Amino acid sequence: CATARDRGYEQYV.

The genes are TRBV5-1 and TRBJ2-5; no clear D gene. The CDR3 sequence is 15 residues long. V lost 0 bases and J lost 4, with 13 bases in between. Germline V gene lookup returns CDR1 SGHRS and CDR2 YFSETQ. CDR3 DNA: TGCGCCAGCAGCTTGGTATCGGATTTCGGAGAGACCCAGTACTTC. Amino acid sequence: CASSLVSDFGETQYF.

The rearrangement links TRBV4-3 to TRBJ2-3; tentatively, D is TRBD1 (6 bases). The CDR3 has 14 amino acids. The V end was cut by 1 base, the J end by 6 bases, with 11 bases between. CDR1 is LGHNA, CDR2 YSLEER, per germline. In DNA, the CDR3 is TGCGCCAGCAGCCAAGCTGCCAGGGGTGATACGCAGTATTTT. Translated, it gives CASSQAARGDTQYF.

This clone was seen a few times. The V and J genes are TRBV28 and TRBJ2-2; no definite D call. Germline V CDR1 and CDR2: MDHEN, SYDVKM. This CDR3 has 13 amino acids. V dropped 8 bases and J dropped 6 bases, with 13 bases sitting between them. The CDR3 reads CASRSFSSGELFF. The CDR3 coding sequence is TGTGCCAGCCGGTCCTTTAGCTCCGGGGAGCTGTTTTTT.

V and J are TRBV30 and TRBJ1-1; unclear D gene. V lost 2 bases and J 8 bases, leaving 21 bases between the germline ends. The CDR3 loop spans 15 amino acids. Germline V lookup: CDR1 GTSNPN, CDR2 SVGIG (reference sequence). CDR3 amino acids: CAWSFWTRRTVEAFF. The CDR3 nucleotides are TGTGCCTGGAGTTTTTGGACCAGGAGAACGGTGGAAGCTTTCTTT.

As concerns this clone: The sample contains more than one DNA sequence encoding this CDR3. The genes are TRBV7-6 and TRBJ2-5; the D is unclear. Germline V gives CDR1 SGHVS, CDR2 FNYEAQ. This CDR3 is built from 12 residues. Trimming took off 1 base at V and 5 bases at J, with 5 bases between the two ends. The CDR3 coding sequence is TGTGCCAGCAGCTTAGGTACGGAGACCCAGTACTTC. It translates to CASSLGTETQYF. Variable domain in full (rest from reference TRBV7-6 and TRBJ2-5): GAGVSQSPRYKVTKRGQDVALRCDPISGHVSLYWYRQALGQGPEFLTYFNYEAQQDKSGLPNDRFSAERPEGSISTLTIQRTEQRDSAMYRCASSLGTETQYFGPGTRLLVL.

The sample holds a few counts of this clone. The chain is built from TRBV5-1 and TRBJ2-5; 7 nucleotides line up with TRBD1. Trimming removed 3 bases from V and 5 bases from J; junction bases left unmatched: 16. The germline gives CDR1 SGHRS, CDR2 YFSETQ. CDR3 length equals 17 residues. CDR3 loop: CASSWGPTGAYSETQYF. The CDR3 DNA reads as TGCGCCAGCAGCTGGGGCCCCACAGGGGCCTACTCGGAGACCCAGTACTTC.

This clone was seen a few times. The rearrangement links TRBV10-3 to TRBJ2-1, with TRBD2 matching 14 bases. Germline V gives CDR1 ENHRY, CDR2 SYGVKD. The CDR3 loop spans 19 amino acids. V shed 4 bases and J 6 bases; nucleotides not matched to a gene: 14. The CDR3 sequence: CAISAPPGLAGVGGNEQFF. CDR3 in DNA: TGTGCCATCAGTGCCCCGCCGGGACTAGCGGGAGTGGGGGGCAATGAGCAGTTCTTC.

This clone was observed a handful of times. The V gene is TRBV27, the J gene TRBJ2-7; 8 bases are a match to TRBD2. The CDR3 consists of 16 residues. CDR1 MNHEY and CDR2 SMNVEV come from the germline V gene (reference sequence). J was trimmed by 0 bases and V by 2 bases; bases with no gene match: 6. The CDR3 DNA reads as TGTGCCAGCAGTTTAAGGCTAGCGGGTAGCTCCTACGAGCAGTACTTC. This sequence encodes CASSLRLAGSSYEQYF.

V is TRBV10-3 and J is TRBJ2-1; TRBD2 aligns across 14 bases. The CDR3 spans 15 residues. The germline V gene encodes CDR1 ENHRY and CDR2 SYGVKD. V shed 5 bases and J 9 bases; nucleotides not matched to a gene: 6. CDR3 region: CAISSIGLAGGEQFF. In DNA form, the CDR3 reads TGTGCCATCAGTAGCATCGGACTAGCGGGGGGTGAGCAGTTCTTC.

The chain is built from TRBV19 and TRBJ2-1, with 7 bases lining up with TRBD1. The CDR3 sequence is 15 residues long. Germline V gives CDR1 LNHDA, CDR2 SQIVND (reference sequence). J lost 2 bases, V lost 3 bases, and 4 bases had no gene match. CDR3 bases: TGTGCCAGTAGTATCAGACAGGGCGCCTACAATGAGCAGTTCTTC. Translated: CASSIRQGAYNEQFF.

As to this clone: Other DNA sequences in the sample encode the same CDR3. As DNA, the CDR3 is TGTGCCAGCAGTTACTCCCCGGGAGATGAAAAACTGTTTTTT. Translation gives CASSYSPGDEKLFF. V is TRBV6-5 and J is TRBJ1-4, with D hard to call. V lost 0 bases and J lost 6, with 8 bases in between. The germline CDR1 and CDR2 sequences are MNHEY and SVGAGI. The CDR3 is made up of 14 amino acids.

The sample holds a few counts of this clone. The chain has TRBV7-9 and TRBJ2-7; TRBD1 matches at 9 bases. Trimming removed 4 bases from V and 4 bases from J; junction bases left unmatched: 8. The CDR3 loop spans 15 amino acids. Germline V gene data show CDR1 as SEHNR and CDR2 as FQNEAQ (reference sequence). CDR3 loop: CASSSLRDRVYEQYF. The CDR3 DNA follows: TGTGCCAGCAGCTCCCTCCGGGACAGGGTATACGAGCAGTACTTC.

This clone was detected a few times. The chain links TRBV9 to TRBJ2-2; D is ambiguous. Germline V CDR1 and CDR2: SGDLS, YYNGEE. The CDR3 extends over 14 amino acids. V was pared by 3 bases and J by 4 bases, with 10 bases between. CDR3 DNA sequence: TGTGCCAGCAGCGGAAGACTGGTCACCGGGGAGCTGTTTTTT. It codes for CASSGRLVTGELFF.

This clone was seen many times. The sample contains more than one DNA sequence encoding this CDR3. V usage is TRBV5-1 and J usage is TRBJ1-6; D uncertain. CDR1 is SGHRS and CDR2 is YFSETQ in the germline V gene. V was cut by 0 bases and J by 5 bases, with 0 bases left in between. The CDR3 is 12 amino acids. CDR3 sequence: CASSLDNSPLHF. CDR3 nucleotides: TGCGCCAGCAGCTTGGATAATTCACCCCTCCACTTT.

The genes are TRBV6-5 and TRBJ1-5; D unclear. Trimming removed 8 bases from V and 6 bases from J, with 11 bases in between. Per the germline V gene, CDR1 is MNHEY and CDR2 is SVGAGI. The CDR3 loop spans 12 amino acids. DNA of the CDR3: TGTGCCAGCGGACGGGTGGGTCAGCCCCAGCATTTT. This gives the protein CASGRVGQPQHF.

This clone was detected only a few times. V is TRBV6-6 and J is TRBJ2-6; D ambiguous. The germline gives CDR1 MNHNY, CDR2 SVGAGI (reference sequence). CDR3 length equals 16 residues. Trimming took 4 bases from V and 2 from J, leaving 12 bases between them. The CDR3 region is CASSFLGKAGANVLTF. The DNA for the CDR3 is TGTGCCAGCAGTTTCCTCGGAAAAGCTGGGGCCAACGTCCTGACTTTC.

This clone occurred a few times. The chain carries TRBV7-2 and TRBJ1-4; no clear D gene. The germline V and J ends were trimmed by 5 bases and 8 bases, with 12 bases remaining between them. Per germline, CDR1 SGHTA and CDR2 FQGNSA. This CDR3 has 13 residues. CDR3 in DNA: TGTGCCAGCAGCCGTTCCCTGGAAGAAAAACTGTTTTTT. This translates into CASSRSLEEKLFF. The complete variable domain, with remaining parts taken from reference TRBV7-2 and TRBJ1-4, reads GAGVSQSPSNKVTEKGKDVELRCDPISGHTALYWYRQSLGQGLEFLIYFQGNSAPDKSGLPSDRFSAERTGGSVSTLTIQRTQQEDSAVYLCASSRSLEEKLFFGSGTQLSVL.

This clone has just a few counts. The DNA of the CDR3 is TGCGCCAGCAGCCGACAGACAGGGAACTCCTACGAGCAGTACTTC. Protein product: CASSRQTGNSYEQYF. This chain joins TRBV4-3 and TRBJ2-7, with 7 bases lining up with TRBD1. This CDR3 has 15 residues. Looked up from germline, CDR1 is LGHNA and CDR2 is YSLEER. The trim removed 4 bases at V and 0 bases at J, leaving 6 bases unmatched.